This T cell receptor beta chain was recorded in a study of blood T cell repertoires in COVID-19. Background on the study: Samples representing acute and convalescent COVID-19 were sourced from the United States, Italy and Spain. Sample material is recorded as cDNA or gDNA derived from T cells, B-cell-depleted T cells, or PBMCs.

Original handling: Amplified reference gene primers provided the basis for estimating nucleated cell counts. Here immunoSEQ multiplex PCR was the method, and the copy in TCRdb shows in-frame clones only, minus some. V and J calls and clone size come straight from that table; D and trimming were deduced from the DNA. The table lists some 110,000 clones, 80% to 90% of them singletons. Germline assignment: CDR1 LNHDA and CDR2 SQIVND (reference sequence). Unmatched junction bases numbered 11, after V lost 4 bases and J lost 5 bases. This CDR3 is 16 amino acids long. Sequenced material: peripheral blood. This chain connects TRBV19 to TRBJ1-2; 9 bases are shared with TRBD1. This clonotype was obtained from a man between 65 and 85 years old who had recovered from COVID-19. The CDR3: CASSRGSTGGLYGYTF. The CDR3 DNA is TGTGCCAGTAGTAGGGGTTCGACAGGGGGTTTATATGGCTACACCTTC.